A single sample is the source of the 20 T cell receptor beta chains below, sequenced in a study of CD8+ T cells in alopecia areata. The sequencing template was cDNA reverse transcribed from extracted RNA. The repertoire was sequenced with immunoSEQ multiplex PCR; TCRdb's copy has only in-frame clones and lacks some. The profile covers about 200,000 clones, with roughly two fifths appearing a single time and just under 0.5% taken by the ten largest. Treatment here: oral pan-JAK inhibitor, 5-10 mg twice daily. Sequences were derived from CD4+ T cells sorted from blood, sampled between weeks 30 and 35, from a patient treated with tofacitinib. These receptors were taken from a human donor with alopecia areata.

The rearrangement uses TRBV4-2 and TRBJ1-2; unclear D gene. This CDR3 is built from 12 residues. CDR1 and CDR2 from the germline V gene are LGHNA and YNFKEQ. V was pared by 4 bases and J by 2 bases, with 5 bases between. CDR3 sequence reads: CASSLDNYGYTF. The CDR3, as DNA: TGTGCCAGCAGCCTGGACAACTATGGCTACACCTTC.

For the CDR3, the DNA is TGTGCCAGCAGTTTCGGGGCAGGGGTGAGAGGGAGCAATCAGCCCCAGCATTTT. It translates to CASSFGAGVRGSNQPQHF. This chain links TRBV28 with TRBJ1-5; a weak D match, TRBD1 (6 bases). Germline V CDR1 and CDR2: MDHEN, SYDVKM. The V gene lost 3 bases and the J gene lost 1 base, with 19 bases spanning the gap. CDR3 size: 18 residues.

The V gene is TRBV29-1, the J gene TRBJ2-7; 8 positions match TRBD1. Per germline, CDR1 SQVTM and CDR2 ANQGSEA. The CDR3 sequence is 15 residues long. Losses at the gene ends were 6 bases for V and 0 bases for J; bases not matched to a gene: 10. CDR3 coding DNA: TGCAGCGTCTTATCCGGGACAGGAGTCTCCTACGAGCAGTACTTC. Its protein product is CSVLSGTGVSYEQYF.

This chain connects TRBV4-1 to TRBJ2-3; D is unresolved. Germline V gives CDR1 MGHRA, CDR2 YSYEKL. The CDR3 runs to 15 residues. V lost 0 bases and J lost 1, with 8 bases in between. The CDR3 here is CASSQDLVGTDTQYF. In DNA, the CDR3 is TGCGCCAGCAGCCAAGATCTGGTCGGCACAGATACGCAGTATTTT.

A note on this clone: The same CDR3 is also encoded by other DNA sequences in this sample. This chain links TRBV5-1 with TRBJ2-3; D ambiguous. With 0 bases removed from V and 0 bases from J, the gap between germline ends came to 5 bases. The CDR3 is 14 amino acids. Germline CDR1 is SGHRS and CDR2 is YFSETQ. The CDR3 DNA sequence: TGCGCCAGCAGCTTGGTGGCGAGCACAGATACGCAGTATTTT. Protein product: CASSLVASTDTQYF.

This chain joins TRBV9 and TRBJ2-1; maybe TRBD2 (5 bases). The V end lost 4 bases, the J end lost 1 base, and 15 bases lay between the germline ends. Per germline, CDR1 SGDLS and CDR2 YYNGEE. The CDR3 has 16 residues. The CDR3 region is CASSPPREGSYNEQFF. Here the CDR3 DNA reads TGTGCCAGCAGCCCCCCCCGAGAGGGTTCCTACAATGAGCAGTTCTTC. Together with reference TRBV9 and TRBJ2-1, the CDR3 gives the full variable domain: DSGVTQTPKHLITATGQRVTLRCSPRSGDLSVYWYQQSLDQGLQFLIQYYNGEERAKGNILERFSAQQFPDLHSELNLSSLELGDSALYFCASSPPREGSYNEQFFGPGTRLTVL.

The chain uses TRBV6-5 and TRBJ2-1; 9 bases map to TRBD1. Unmatched junction bases numbered 12, after V lost 10 bases and J lost 8 bases. CDR3 length: 14 amino acids. Germline CDR1 and CDR2: MNHEY and SVGAGI. The chain's CDR3 is CATKGGTGLDEQFF. The CDR3 bases are TGTGCCACCAAAGGGGGGACAGGGCTTGATGAGCAGTTCTTC.

For the CDR3, the DNA is TGTGCCTGGAGTGTACTGAACCTAGGACATGGCTACACCTTC. Translation: CAWSVLNLGHGYTF. The chain is built from TRBV30 and TRBJ1-2; no clear D. V dropped 0 bases and J dropped 6 bases, with 14 bases sitting between them. The CDR3 runs to 14 residues. The germline V gene has CDR1 GTSNPN and CDR2 SVGIG (reference sequence).

Many counts were recorded for this clone. V is TRBV27 and J is TRBJ2-1; D is unclear. Trimming removed 6 bases at V and 5 bases at J, with 14 bases between. Germline V gives CDR1 MNHEY, CDR2 SMNVEV (reference sequence). The CDR3 runs to 14 residues. CDR3 protein: CASSRRSWDNEQFF. The CDR3 DNA reads TGTGCCAGCAGCCGACGGAGTTGGGACAATGAGCAGTTCTTC.

The rearrangement uses TRBV7-6 and TRBJ1-5; D is unresolved. V was clipped by 3 bases and J by 5 bases, with 8 bases between them. The CDR3 totals 13 residues. CDR1 and CDR2 (germline): SGHVS, FNYEAQ. The CDR3 nucleotides are TGTGCCAGCAGCTTTTCCCCGGATCAGCCCCAGCATTTT. Amino acids: CASSFSPDQPQHF.

This clone was seen a handful of times. The chain has TRBV14 and TRBJ2-2; tentative D call: TRBD2 (5 bases). CDR3 length: 16 residues. Trimming stripped 1 base from V and 6 bases from J, with 15 bases between. CDR1 is SGHDN and CDR2 is FVKESK in the germline V gene. In DNA form, the CDR3 reads TGTGCCAGCAGCCAAGGTCGGACTTTTTCTCCCGGGGAGCTGTTTTTT. This translates into CASSQGRTFSPGELFF. Complete variable domain (other parts from reference TRBV14 and TRBJ2-2): EAGVTQFPSHSVIEKGQTVTLRCDPISGHDNLYWYRRVMGKEIKFLLHFVKESKQDESGMPNNRFLAERTGGTYSTLKVQPAELEDSGVYFCASSQGRTFSPGELFFGEGSRLTVL.

The chain links TRBV7-2 to TRBJ2-1, with 8 bases matching TRBD2. Germline CDR1 and CDR2: SGHTA and FQGNSA. This CDR3 comprises 17 residues. V shed 2 bases, J shed 8 bases, and the junction held 14 bases outside the gene matches. CDR3 loop: CASSLSRAGGLLDEQFF. CDR3 sequence (DNA): TGTGCCAGCAGCTTATCCAGGGCGGGAGGTTTGTTAGATGAGCAGTTCTTC. The full variable domain, its missing parts supplied by reference TRBV7-2 and TRBJ2-1, is GAGVSQSPSNKVTEKGKDVELRCDPISGHTALYWYRQSLGQGLEFLIYFQGNSAPDKSGLPSDRFSAERTGGSVSTLTIQRTQQEDSAVYLCASSLSRAGGLLDEQFFGPGTRLTVL.

This clone has a handful of counts. The chain links TRBV30 to TRBJ1-5; a possible D gene is TRBD1 (5 bases). Per germline, CDR1 GTSNPN and CDR2 SVGIG (reference sequence). This CDR3 comprises 15 residues. V was shortened by 0 bases and J by 0 bases, with 9 bases between the two germline ends. The CDR3 sequence: CAWSVAGTSNQPQHF. CDR3 sequence (DNA): TGTGCCTGGAGTGTTGCGGGGACTAGCAATCAGCCCCAGCATTTT.

The chain carries TRBV6-1 and TRBJ2-3; possibly TRBD2 for D (6 bases). Trimming shortened V by 11 bases and J by 0 bases, and 15 bases separated the two germline ends. Germline lookup yields CDR1 MNHNS and CDR2 SASEGT. CDR3 length: 14 amino acids. CDR3 in DNA: TGTGCCGGTGGGCGCGGGGTTAGCACAGATACGCAGTATTTT. It codes for CAGGRGVSTDTQYF.

V and J are TRBV30 and TRBJ1-2, with 7 bases that match TRBD1. CDR1 and CDR2 from the germline V gene are GTSNPN and SVGIG (reference sequence). This CDR3 has 16 residues. V trimming: 3 bases; J trimming: 0 bases; junction bases outside the gene matches: 10. The CDR3 reads CAWSPPAQGANYGYTF. The CDR3, as DNA: TGTGCCTGGAGCCCCCCAGCGCAGGGGGCTAACTATGGCTACACCTTC.

As for this clone: This specimen includes other DNA sequences encoding the same CDR3. V is TRBV25-1 and J is TRBJ1-1; possibly TRBD1 for D (5 bases). The CDR3 extends over 12 amino acids. V lost 1 base and J lost 8, with 8 bases in between. CDR1 and CDR2 from the germline V gene are MGHDK and SYGVNS. This CDR3 reads CASSEWGGEAFF. CDR3 DNA: TGTGCCAGCAGTGAATGGGGGGGGGAAGCTTTCTTT.

V usage is TRBV18 and J usage is TRBJ2-3; D is possibly TRBD1 (5 bases). The CDR3 runs to 15 residues. V dropped 3 bases and J dropped 0 bases, with 10 bases sitting between them. CDR1 is KGHSH and CDR2 is LQKENI in the germline V gene. CDR3: CASSPQGRSTDTQYF. The CDR3 nucleotides are TGTGCCAGCTCACCCCAGGGTAGAAGCACAGATACGCAGTATTTT.

J is TRBJ1-1 and V is TRBV11-2; no clear D gene. The ends were cut back, 0 bases at V and 6 bases at J, with 11 bases in the middle. The germline CDR1 and CDR2 sequences are SGHAT and FQNNGV. CDR3 length equals 14 residues. As DNA, the CDR3 is TGTGCCAGCAGCTTAGATTCTAGGAGGGCTGAAGCTTTCTTT. Translation: CASSLDSRRAEAFF.

In this sample, this clone turned up once. The chain is built from TRBV6-5 and TRBJ1-2; possible D gene TRBD1, 6 bases. Germline loops: CDR1 MNHEY, CDR2 SVGAGI. The germline V and J ends were trimmed by 5 bases and 4 bases, with 11 bases remaining between them. CDR3 length equals 13 residues. The CDR3 spells CASSEGQGYGYTF. DNA of the CDR3: TGTGCCAGCAGTGAGGGACAAGGCTATGGCTACACCTTC.

The chain links TRBV5-4 to TRBJ1-2, with 7 bases that match TRBD1. Germline V gene data show CDR1 as SGHNT and CDR2 as YYREEE (reference sequence). This CDR3 comprises 14 residues. V was pared by 4 bases and J by 7 bases, with 10 bases of the junction left unmatched. The CDR3 sequence: CASSVDRSVFGYTF. CDR3 DNA sequence: TGTGCCAGCAGCGTGGACAGGTCGGTTTTTGGCTACACCTTC.